This T cell receptor beta chain was identified in a study of T cell responses to AZD1222 COVID-19 vaccine. Study-wide results and limits: An increase in Spike-specific TCR breadth and depth was observed after two AZD1222 doses.

This clone was observed a single time. Its specificity is unknown. CDR1 and CDR2 from the germline V gene are MNHEY and SMNVEV (reference sequence). The V and J ends lost 2 bases and 2 bases, in that order; junction bases with no gene match: 3. The CDR3 contains 16 residues. Method: immunoSEQ multiplex PCR; TCRdb's copy keeps in-frame clones and lacks some. In the table there are around 90,000 clones, about 86% of which are singletons. The source is an adult in good health. The rearrangement joins TRBV27 to TRBJ2-3, with 11 bases that match TRBD2. The source material was peripheral blood, sampled on day 0 of AZD1222 vaccination. CDR3 sequence: CASSLTSGSYTDTQYF. CDR3 DNA: TGTGCCAGCAGTTTAACTAGCGGGAGTTACACAGATACGCAGTATTTT.